A single sample is the source of the 5 T cell receptor beta chains below, sequenced in a study of CD8+ T cells in alopecia areata. cDNA serving as the sequencing template came from extracted, reverse transcribed RNA. Repertoires were generated with immunoSEQ multiplex PCR, while TCRdb's copy carries only in-frame clones and drops some. The table records 150,000 to 200,000 clones, less than 75% of them present only once. Here the sequenced sample was CD8+ T cells sorted from blood, taken at week 0. The receptors originated from a human donor with alopecia areata.

V gene TRBV5-1 combines with J gene TRBJ1-4, with D possibly TRBD1 on 5 matching bases. CDR1 SGHRS and CDR2 YFSETQ come from the germline V gene. Trimming pared 5 bases from V and 0 bases from J, leaving 11 bases between. The CDR3 sequence is 15 residues long. The CDR3 region has the DNA TGCGCCAGCAGAATAGTGACAGCAACTAATGAAAAACTGTTTTTT. Amino acid sequence: CASRIVTATNEKLFF.

This clone was picked up one time. The chain links TRBV27 to TRBJ2-5; 8 bases agree with TRBD1. Germline CDR1 MNHEY, CDR2 SMNVEV (reference sequence). The CDR3 is 15 residues long. V shed 3 bases, J shed 5 bases, and the junction held 8 bases outside the gene matches. The CDR3: CASSFRTGLFETQYF. In nucleotides, the CDR3 is TGTGCCAGCAGTTTCAGGACAGGGCTATTTGAGACCCAGTACTTC.

Details on this clone: An end of the junction does not agree with germline; a read error may underlie this. This rearrangement joins TRBV7-9 to TRBJ1-5; D is unclear. CDR3 length: 12 residues. Looked up from germline, CDR1 is SEHNR and CDR2 is FQNEAQ (reference sequence). The CDR3 DNA is TGTGCCAGCAGCTTAGGGAATCGGCCCCAGCATTTT. It codes for CASSLGNRPQHF. The complete variable domain, with remaining parts taken from reference TRBV7-9 and TRBJ1-5, reads DTGVSQNPRHKITKRGQNVTFRCDPISEHNRLYWYRQTLGQGPEFLTYFQNEAQLEKSRLLSDRFSAERPKGSFSTLEIQRTEQGDSAMYLCASSLGNRPQHFGDGTRLSIL.

This clone was found a few times. This chain connects TRBV11-2 to TRBJ1-1, with 8 bases matching TRBD1. The J segment lost 4 bases and the V segment lost 5 bases, leaving 3 bases of the junction unmatched. Germline values: CDR1 SGHAT, CDR2 FQNNGV. The CDR3 covers 13 residues. CDR3 sequence (DNA): TGTGCCAGCAGCCGCGGACAGGGCACTGAAGCTTTCTTT. It encodes CASSRGQGTEAFF.

The chain couples TRBV7-8 to TRBJ1-2, with D unresolved. This CDR3 contains 13 residues. The V end was cut by 1 base, the J end by 6 bases, with 9 bases between. Germline V gene sequence: CDR1 SGHVS, CDR2 FQNEAQ. Here the CDR3 reads CASSLETPDGYTF. The CDR3, as DNA: TGTGCCAGCAGCTTAGAGACGCCGGATGGCTACACCTTC.